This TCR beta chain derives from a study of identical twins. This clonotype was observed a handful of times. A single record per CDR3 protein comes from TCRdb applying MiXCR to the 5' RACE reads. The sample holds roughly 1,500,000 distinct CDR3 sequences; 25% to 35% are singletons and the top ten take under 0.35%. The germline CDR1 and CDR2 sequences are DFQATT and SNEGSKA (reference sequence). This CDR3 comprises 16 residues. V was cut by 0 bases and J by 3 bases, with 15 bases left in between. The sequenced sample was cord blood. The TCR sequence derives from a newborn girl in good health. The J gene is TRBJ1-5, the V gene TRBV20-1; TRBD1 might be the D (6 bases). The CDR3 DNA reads TGCAGTGCTAGAGATGCGCGTCGGGGACACAATCAGCCCCAGCATTTT. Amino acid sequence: CSARDARRGHNQPQHF.